This entry features one TCR beta chain sequence. Its antigen is undetermined. The sequencing template was cDNA reverse transcribed from extracted RNA. Measured with immunoSEQ multiplex PCR; TCRdb has only the in-frame clones, and not every one. The sample shows 90,000 to 100,000 clones, approximately 60% of them seen only once. This sample stems from a study of CD8+ T cells in alopecia areata. Broader study findings: The study found that many expanded lesional clones persisted in scalp and blood during tofacitinib. Sequenced scalp T cells also include alphabeta T cells resident in normal skin. Elevated clonality characterized lesional scalp relative to normal scalp, particularly in alopecia totalis/universalis.

Trimming removed 4 bases at V and 2 bases at J, with 12 bases between. The CDR3 extends over 14 amino acids. The germline V gene encodes CDR1 GTSNPN and CDR2 SVGIG (reference sequence). The treatment is: oral pan-JAK inhibitor, 5-10 mg twice daily. V and J are TRBV30 and TRBJ1-5; TRBD1 is a possible D gene (6 bases). Sequenced material: CD8+ T cells sorted from blood, taken at week 4, from a patient treated with tofacitinib. The receptor comes from a human donor with alopecia areata. In DNA form, the CDR3 reads TGTGCCTGGACCACAGGGATGGGCAATCAGCCCCAGCATTTT. This translates into CAWTTGMGNQPQHF. The full variable domain, rest sourced from reference TRBV30 and TRBJ1-5, is SQTIHQWPATLVQPVGSPLSLECTVEGTSNPNLYWYRQAAGRGLQLLFYSVGIGQISSEVPQNLSASRPQDRQFILSSKKLLLSDSGFYLCAWTTGMGNQPQHFGDGTRLSIL.